What follows are 5 T cell receptor beta chains derived from one specimen sequenced in a study of T cell changes during pregnancy in multiple sclerosis. Clones were sequenced by immunoSEQ multiplex PCR, and TCRdb holds only the in-frame ones, with some missing. The sample has 65,000 to 95,000 clones, roughly 91% seen once. The sample in question was peripheral blood, obtained after pregnancy. These receptors were collected from a female donor in good health, enrolled as a control in a pregnancy study.

V and J are TRBV11-2 and TRBJ2-3; 7 positions match TRBD1. The CDR3 runs 15 residues. Germline trimming cut 3 bases from V and 2 bases from J; bases unmatched to any gene: 5. The germline gives CDR1 SGHAT, CDR2 FQNNGV. The DNA of the CDR3 is TGTGCCAGCAGCTTGGGGACAGCCTACACAGATACGCAGTATTTT. This codes for CASSLGTAYTDTQYF.

The J gene is TRBJ1-4, the V gene TRBV4-3, with a possible D match to TRBD1 (5 bases). This CDR3 has 15 amino acids. Germline-derived CDR1 and CDR2 are LGHNA and YSLEER. V was shortened by 4 bases and J by 8 bases, with 17 bases between the two germline ends. CDR3 loop: CASSPHLGESEKLFF. CDR3 DNA: TGCGCCAGCAGCCCCCATTTAGGGGAAAGCGAAAAACTGTTTTTT.

This clone was recorded once. The chain employs TRBV7-2 and TRBJ2-1, with D possibly being TRBD2 (5 bases). V was shortened by 5 bases and J by 9 bases, with 20 bases between the two germline ends. CDR1 is SGHTA and CDR2 is FQGNSA in the germline V gene. The CDR3 spans 15 residues. The CDR3 reads CASSLGAEKRLEQFF. The CDR3 DNA reads TGTGCCAGCAGCCTCGGAGCGGAGAAGAGGCTTGAGCAGTTCTTC.

CDR3 sequence reads: CASRPSGGLLNEQYF. The CDR3 nucleotides are TGTGCCAGCAGACCCTCGGGGGGCCTATTGAACGAGCAGTACTTC. V gene TRBV11-2 combines with J gene TRBJ2-7; tentative D call: TRBD2 (7 bases). CDR1 is SGHAT, CDR2 FQNNGV, per germline. Trimming took off 6 bases at V and 5 bases at J, with 20 bases between the two ends. The CDR3 totals 15 residues.

This clone was seen more than once but under ten times. The chain combines TRBV6-5 with TRBJ1-1, with a weak D call TRBD1 (5 bases). The CDR3 is 14 amino acids. V was cut by 0 bases and J by 2 bases, with 7 bases left in between. CDR1 and CDR2 (germline): MNHEY, SVGAGI. The CDR3 region has the DNA TGTGCCAGCAGTTACTCGCGGGGCAACACTGAAGCTTTCTTT. Translating it yields CASSYSRGNTEAFF.